This section outlines one TCR beta chain sequence together with its context. Its antigen remains unidentified. No quality values exist for individual bases; no much larger clone is one base distant. The transplants used related donors along with nonmyeloablative bone marrow transplantation, and in the human trials mixed chimerism was transient. Thawed PBMCs were FACS-sorted into unstimulated Tregs (CD4+CD25+CD127-), CD4+ non-Tregs (CD4+CD25-), CD4 cells and CD8 cells. The patients were a few recipients of combined kidney and bone marrow transplants from the ITN036ST trial, and samples were available only from these trial subjects. Healthy control blood was processed by Ficoll density gradient to PBMCs and cryopreserved; patient PBMCs were collected before and after transplant. The source of the sample is a study of Tregs in tolerant kidney transplant recipients (dated 2019 in TCRdb). Background for the entire study: Before combined kidney and bone marrow transplantation, this study identified donor-specific regulatory T cells using TCRbeta sequencing and then followed those same cells after transplant.

Study-level results and caveats: The study was constrained by small patient numbers, and validation of the findings is required in larger populations and under other immunosuppression protocols. Donor-specific Treg expansion was found to exceed global Treg expansion in tolerant patients, suggesting antigen-driven rather than nonspecific expansion. Although technical replication error seemed to be minimal, the question of biological reproducibility was not addressed directly. Expanding Tregs with activated donor B cells appeared to identify the most biologically relevant and donor-specific TCRbeta repertoire. For some patients the PCR primers changed over time, which made it impossible to compare the samples from those patients at the nucleotide level.

CDR1 SGHKS and CDR2 YYEKEE are derived from the germline V gene (reference sequence). The V and J ends are trimmed by 4 bases and 3 bases, leaving 14 bases between them. The cysteine opens and the phenylalanine closes a CDR3 of 14 amino acids. Only the CDR3 DNA stays, 42 bases, in frame from base 1. For TCRbeta CDR3 sequencing, genomic DNA from the sorted cells was extracted using the QIAGEN DNeasy Blood and Tissue Kit. Through immunoSEQ, high-throughput TCRbeta CDR3 sequencing was done commercially, including PCR amplification with internal controls and bias correction. The authors' pipeline ran thus. Unique productive TCRbeta sequences were defined by CDR3 nucleotide sequence when primers matched and otherwise by CDR3 amino acid sequence together with Vbeta and Jbeta genes. To correct for sorting error, sequences found in more than one sorted population at a frequency ratio of 2:1 or less were discarded, and the remaining shared sequences were assigned to the population with the higher frequency. Donor-reactive sequences were defined as at least 5-fold expanded in CFSE-low cells versus unstimulated cells, with frequency of at least 0.01% in CFSE-low cells. Repertoire divergence was quantified by Jensen-Shannon divergence calculated from the top 100 TCRbeta sequences ranked by frequency. For any sample with multiple sequencing runs, sorting error was corrected in each run separately before the runs were pooled. TCRdb mirrors the immuneACCESS table, restricted to in-frame sequences. Some clones are absent from its copies; in checked studies, under half trace to an unresolved V gene, and the reason for the others is unknown. Clone size and the V and J calls come from that table; the DNA yielded D and trimming. This sample holds nearly 50,000 clones; about 92% were observed only once. The top ten clonotypes cover roughly a sixth of the sample.

The source of this sequence is a human patient who received a combined kidney and bone marrow transplant. Once a transplant has taken place, some T cells may be donor derived. The sequences come from CD8+ T cells from blood (PBMCs), collected 12 months after the transplant. The chain was built from TRBV5-5 and TRBJ2-7; TRBD1 is possibly the D segment (5 matching bases). The encoded CDR3 is CASSLGGHYYEQYF. At the DNA level, the sequence is TGTGCCAGCAGCCTGGGCGGACATTACTACGAGCAGTACTTC.